A single sample gave rise to the 29 T cell receptor beta chains below, sequenced in a study of cytomegalovirus exposure and HLA in healthy donors. The PCR had 60 Vbeta and 13 Jbeta primers. The method was immunoSEQ multiplex PCR; TCRdb's version includes in-frame clones alone and lacks a portion of them. Its listing shows around 100,000 clones. The sample taken for sequencing was PBMCs. The origin of the receptors is a woman aged 25 to 45 in good health and CMV-seronegative.

J is TRBJ1-5 and V is TRBV30, with TRBD1 matching over 11 bases. This CDR3 comprises 12 residues. Germline assignment: CDR1 GTSNPN and CDR2 SVGIG (reference sequence). The junction had 1 base not matched to a gene; V was cut back by 7 bases and J by 5 bases. CDR3 nucleotides: TGTGCCTCGGGACAGGGGGATCAGCCCCAGCATTTT. Residues: CASGQGDQPQHF.

This chain uses TRBV6-4 with TRBJ2-7; possibly TRBD2 for D (6 bases). The CDR3 has 15 amino acids. CDR1 MRHNA and CDR2 SNTAGT come from the germline V gene. V gave up 10 bases and J gave up 2 bases, with 21 bases separating them. The CDR3 bases are TGTGCCAACTACCCCCAGGAGGAGGGTCCCTACGAGCAGTACTTC. Protein sequence: CANYPQEEGPYEQYF.

The chain joins TRBV11-2 to TRBJ2-1, with a tentative D call TRBD2 (5 bases). Germline CDR1 reads SGHAT; CDR2 reads FQNNGV. The CDR3 sequence is 11 residues long. Between the trimmed V and J ends, which lost 4 bases and 10 bases, there was a span of 8 bases. CDR3 sequence (DNA): TGTGCCAGCAGCTCGGACTGGGAGCAGTTCTTC. Its protein product is CASSSDWEQFF. The full variable domain, with the rest looked up from reference TRBV11-2 and TRBJ2-1, is EAGVAQSPRYKIIEKRQSVAFWCNPISGHATLYWYQQILGQGPKLLIQFQNNGVVDDSQLPKDRFSAERLKGVDSTLKIQPAKLEDSAVYLCASSSDWEQFFGPGTRLTVL.

This chain links TRBV10-3 with TRBJ1-4, with 8 bases aligning to TRBD1. Trimming removed 10 bases from V and 8 bases from J; junction bases left unmatched: 6. From germline, CDR1 is ENHRY and CDR2 SYGVKD. This CDR3 is 12 amino acids long. The CDR3 DNA follows: TGTGCCACGACAGGGGATCGGGAAAAACTGTTTTTT. Its translation: CATTGDREKLFF.

The chain joins TRBV7-9 to TRBJ1-1; D is unresolved. This CDR3 is 17 amino acids long. Germline-derived CDR1 and CDR2 are SEHNR and FQNEAQ (reference sequence). Trimming stripped 8 bases from V and 0 bases from J, with 22 bases between. The CDR3 spells CASDDRGKAAMNTEAFF. DNA for the CDR3: TGTGCCAGCGACGATAGAGGAAAGGCAGCTATGAACACTGAAGCTTTCTTT. The full variable domain, completed using reference TRBV7-9 and TRBJ1-1, is DTGVSQNPRHKITKRGQNVTFRCDPISEHNRLYWYRQTLGQGPEFLTYFQNEAQLEKSRLLSDRFSAERPKGSFSTLEIQRTEQGDSAMYLCASDDRGKAAMNTEAFFGQGTRLTVV.

This chain uses TRBV19 with TRBJ1-1; no reliable D call. Germline CDR1 reads LNHDA; CDR2 reads SQIVND (reference sequence). The CDR3 has 15 residues. The V and J ends lost 0 bases and 0 bases respectively, with 8 bases between them. CDR3 loop: CASSIEPGMNTEAFF. The CDR3 DNA is TGTGCCAGTAGTATAGAACCGGGGATGAACACTGAAGCTTTCTTT.

The chain couples TRBV5-1 to TRBJ2-7; 9 nucleotides align to TRBD1. Unmatched junction bases numbered 15, after V lost 0 bases and J lost 2 bases. Germline V gene lookup returns CDR1 SGHRS and CDR2 YFSETQ. The CDR3 runs 19 residues. Written as DNA, the CDR3 is TGCGCCAGCAGCTTGGGGCCCCTATTACGACAGGGGGGGCCCTACGAGCAGTACTTC. Translated: CASSLGPLLRQGGPYEQYF.

The chain is built from TRBV7-9 and TRBJ2-7, with 10 bases matching TRBD1. The V segment lost 5 bases and the J segment 3 bases; nucleotides outside the gene matches: 7. This CDR3 has 15 residues. Germline V CDR1 and CDR2: SEHNR, FQNEAQ (reference sequence). CDR3 sequence: CASSLTGQGFYEQYF. Written as DNA, the CDR3 is TGTGCCAGCAGCCTAACGGGACAGGGGTTCTACGAGCAGTACTTC.

The gene calls are TRBV5-1 and TRBJ1-1; possibly TRBD1 for D (5 bases). Trimming took off 0 bases at V and 0 bases at J, with 9 bases between the two ends. This CDR3 contains 15 residues. Germline CDR1 and CDR2: SGHRS and YFSETQ. CDR3 in DNA: TGCGCCAGCAGCTTGGGGGGCAGTATGAACACTGAAGCTTTCTTT. This sequence encodes CASSLGGSMNTEAFF.

The rearrangement links TRBV13 to TRBJ2-7; 11 bases map to TRBD1. Germline CDR1 and CDR2: PRHDT and FYEKMQ (reference sequence). The CDR3 has 15 amino acids. The J segment lost 3 bases and the V segment lost 2 bases, leaving 3 bases of the junction unmatched. This CDR3 is CASSLRGQGVYEQYF. The DNA for the CDR3 is TGTGCCAGCAGCTTAAGGGGACAGGGGGTCTACGAGCAGTACTTC.

The chain employs TRBV11-2 and TRBJ2-1, with 7 bases aligning to TRBD2. The CDR3 sequence is 15 residues long. Germline loops: CDR1 SGHAT, CDR2 FQNNGV. J gave up 0 bases and V 6 bases, and 5 bases lay outside the gene matches. The CDR3 loop reads CASSELANSYNEQFF. CDR3 coding DNA: TGTGCCAGCAGTGAACTAGCGAACTCCTACAATGAGCAGTTCTTC.

The chain uses TRBV7-3 and TRBJ2-1, with D possibly TRBD2 on 6 matching bases. Trimming pared 5 bases from V and 9 bases from J, leaving 14 bases between. The CDR3 runs 13 residues. Germline CDR1 and CDR2: SGHTA and FQGTGA. As DNA, the CDR3 is TGTGCCAGCAGCGGAACGGGGGAAGCTGAGCAGTTCTTC. Amino acids: CASSGTGEAEQFF.

The chain has TRBV19 and TRBJ1-4, with 8 bases matching TRBD1. Germline-derived CDR1 and CDR2 are LNHDA and SQIVND (reference sequence). V shed 6 bases, J shed 5 bases, and the junction held 8 bases outside the gene matches. The CDR3 has 15 amino acids. The CDR3 here is CASSFQQGANEKLFF. The CDR3 coding sequence is TGTGCCAGTAGCTTTCAGCAGGGGGCAAATGAAAAACTGTTTTTT.

The chain uses TRBV14 and TRBJ2-5; 12 nucleotides agree with TRBD1. CDR1 and CDR2 (germline): SGHDN, FVKESK. After removal of 2 bases from V and 2 bases from J, the junction contained 18 bases not matched to a gene. This CDR3 is built from 21 residues. The chain's CDR3 is CASSQLENRDRGLKLQETQYF. The CDR3 DNA reads as TGTGCCAGCAGCCAACTTGAAAACCGGGACAGGGGGCTGAAACTACAAGAGACCCAGTACTTC.

CDR3 DNA sequence: TGCGCCAGCAGCCAAGCAGGGGACGCGGCCAAAAACATTCAGTACTTC. Its translation: CASSQAGDAAKNIQYF. The chain links TRBV4-1 to TRBJ2-4, with D tentatively TRBD1 (6 bases). Germline V gives CDR1 MGHRA, CDR2 YSYEKL. The CDR3 consists of 16 residues. The V and J ends lost 1 base and 1 base respectively, with 11 bases between them.

This chain links TRBV30 with TRBJ2-3; tentatively, D is TRBD1 (5 bases). The germline V gene has CDR1 GTSNPN and CDR2 SVGIG (reference sequence). The CDR3 is made up of 15 amino acids. The V and J ends lost 0 bases and 3 bases respectively, with 13 bases between them. The CDR3 region is CAWSVGRVGTDTQYF. CDR3 bases: TGTGCCTGGAGTGTTGGCAGGGTGGGGACAGATACGCAGTATTTT.

The rearrangement joins TRBV5-6 to TRBJ2-5; 7 positions agree with TRBD1. The DNA end is more similar to TRBJ2-7, so the J call may be wrong. The V gene's germline CDR1 is SGHDT and CDR2 YYEEEE. The CDR3 is 17 residues long. The CDR3 reads CASKSRGRGKRWNEQYF. CDR3 DNA sequence: TGTGCCAGCAAGAGTCGAGGCAGGGGGAAAAGGTGGAACGAGCAGTACTTC.

The genes are TRBV28 and TRBJ2-7; D might be TRBD1 (5 bases). Germline V lookup: CDR1 MDHEN, CDR2 SYDVKM. The V end was cut by 3 bases, the J end by 6 bases, with 9 bases between. The CDR3 has 12 amino acids. CDR3 protein: CASSFRVSEQYF. For the CDR3, the DNA is TGTGCCAGCAGTTTCAGGGTTTCCGAGCAGTACTTC.

This chain connects TRBV27 to TRBJ2-3, with a tentative D call TRBD2 (6 bases). Per the germline V gene, CDR1 is MNHEY and CDR2 is SMNVEV (reference sequence). The V gene lost 4 bases and the J gene lost 6 bases, with 14 bases spanning the gap. This CDR3 has 14 residues. Here the CDR3 DNA reads TGTGCCAGCAGTTCAGCTAGCGTAATGGATACGCAGTATTTT. It specifies CASSSASVMDTQYF.

The chain uses TRBV10-3 and TRBJ1-1, with D possibly being TRBD1 (6 bases). The germline gives CDR1 ENHRY, CDR2 SYGVKD. V dropped 10 bases and J dropped 1 base, with 16 bases sitting between them. The CDR3 spans 14 residues. The DNA for the CDR3 is TGTGCCACCGGACAGCCGGGCGGGAACACTGAAGCTTTCTTT. It is translated as CATGQPGGNTEAFF.

The V gene is TRBV6-5, the J gene TRBJ1-1; weak D call: TRBD1 (6 bases). The CDR3 totals 13 residues. Trimming removed 11 bases at V and 0 bases at J, with 13 bases between. The V gene's germline CDR1 is MNHEY and CDR2 SVGAGI. CDR3 bases: TGTGCCTCCCAGGGGCATGTGAACACTGAAGCTTTCTTT. Its translation is CASQGHVNTEAFF.

Of note for this clone: At the DNA level, this CDR3 is encoded by other sequences in the same sample as well. CDR3 bases: TGTGCCAGCAGTGCTCCCCGGGACAGCTACTACGAGCAGTACTTC. Amino acid sequence: CASSAPRDSYYEQYF. The V and J genes are TRBV6-1 and TRBJ2-7, with 7 bases identical to TRBD1. The V and J ends lost 4 bases and 3 bases, in that order; junction bases with no gene match: 9. The germline CDR1 and CDR2 sequences are MNHNS and SASEGT. The CDR3 runs 15 residues.

The chain couples TRBV5-1 to TRBJ2-7, with a tentative D call TRBD1 (5 bases). Trimming took 2 bases from V and 3 from J, leaving 9 bases between them. Germline lookup yields CDR1 SGHRS and CDR2 YFSETQ. The CDR3 extends over 13 amino acids. DNA for the CDR3: TGCGCCAGCAGCTTCCAGGGCCACTACGAGCAGTACTTC. This sequence encodes CASSFQGHYEQYF.

The chain couples TRBV13 to TRBJ2-3; weak D call: TRBD2 (5 bases). Germline V gene lookup returns CDR1 PRHDT and CDR2 FYEKMQ (reference sequence). CDR3 size: 15 residues. Trimming took 0 bases from V and 0 from J, leaving 7 bases between them. This CDR3 is CASSLGGRSTDTQYF. CDR3 DNA sequence: TGTGCCAGCAGCTTAGGAGGGAGAAGCACAGATACGCAGTATTTT.

This sequence joins TRBV4-1 and TRBJ2-5; 10 bases are a match to TRBD2. The DNA end is more similar to TRBJ2-7, so the J call may be wrong. The V gene's germline CDR1 is MGHRA and CDR2 YSYEKL. The CDR3 sequence is 15 residues long. Here the CDR3 DNA reads TGCGCCAGCAGCCAACCGACTAGCGGGCGATACGAGCAGTACTTC. This codes for CASSQPTSGRYEQYF.

This sequence joins TRBV9 and TRBJ2-1, with TRBD2 matching over 10 bases. Losses at the gene ends were 0 bases for V and 6 bases for J; bases not matched to a gene: 3. The CDR3 totals 15 residues. Germline lookup yields CDR1 SGDLS and CDR2 YYNGEE. The CDR3 loop is CASSVGAGGPNEQFF. The CDR3, as DNA: TGTGCCAGCAGCGTAGGAGCGGGAGGGCCCAATGAGCAGTTCTTC.

V gene TRBV7-3 combines with J gene TRBJ2-3, with 7 bases matching TRBD1. There are 16 residues in the CDR3. Germline loops: CDR1 SGHTA, CDR2 FQGTGA. Losses at the gene ends were 5 bases for V and 3 bases for J; bases not matched to a gene: 11. The CDR3 region has the DNA TGTGCCAGCAGCCCCGGGACAGTGAAGGGAACAGATACGCAGTATTTT. Its translation is CASSPGTVKGTDTQYF.

The rearrangement uses TRBV4-1 and TRBJ1-1, with TRBD1 matching over 7 bases. Trimming cost V 1 base and J 3 bases; bases outside gene matches: 5. Germline lookup yields CDR1 MGHRA and CDR2 YSYEKL. This CDR3 region has 15 residues. The CDR3 sequence: CASSQGTGEDTEAFF. CDR3 nucleotide sequence: TGCGCCAGCAGCCAAGGAACAGGGGAGGACACTGAAGCTTTCTTT.

CDR3 loop: CASSKRQGDSYEQYF. The DNA for the CDR3 is TGTGCCAGCAGCAAAAGACAGGGGGACTCCTACGAGCAGTACTTC. V usage is TRBV9 and J usage is TRBJ2-7; 9 bases match TRBD1. This CDR3 has 15 amino acids. Germline lookup yields CDR1 SGDLS and CDR2 YYNGEE. After removal of 4 bases from V and 0 bases from J, the junction contained 5 bases not matched to a gene. The whole variable domain, filled in from reference TRBV9 and TRBJ2-7, reads DSGVTQTPKHLITATGQRVTLRCSPRSGDLSVYWYQQSLDQGLQFLIQYYNGEERAKGNILERFSAQQFPDLHSELNLSSLELGDSALYFCASSKRQGDSYEQYFGPGTRLTVT.